One and the same sample provided the 7 T cell receptor beta chains below, sequenced in a study of blood T cell repertoires in COVID-19. Measured with immunoSEQ multiplex PCR; TCRdb has only the in-frame clones, and not every one. There are 100,000 or so clones in the sample; around four fifths occur only once, and about 12% lies in the top ten. The sample was peripheral blood. The receptors here all came from a woman in her sixties or seventies with acute or convalescent COVID-19.

V is TRBV4-3 and J is TRBJ2-3; the D gene is possibly TRBD1 (7 bases). This CDR3 is built from 18 residues. CDR1 and CDR2 from the germline V gene are LGHNA and YSLEER. V lost 0 bases, J lost 2 bases, and 18 bases lay in between. The CDR3 is CASSQESWRDSLTDTQYF. Here the CDR3 DNA reads TGCGCCAGCAGCCAAGAGTCATGGCGGGACAGTCTCACAGATACGCAGTATTTT.

The V and J genes are TRBV10-3 and TRBJ2-5, with D hard to call. CDR1 is ENHRY, CDR2 SYGVKD, per germline. Trimming stripped 2 bases from V and 4 bases from J, with 8 bases between. The CDR3 is made up of 13 amino acids. The CDR3, as DNA: TGTGCCATCAGTGAGAGGTGGGCAGAGACCCAGTACTTC. Its translation is CAISERWAETQYF.

The chain has TRBV4-3 and TRBJ1-6, with 8 bases lining up with TRBD1. The germline V gene encodes CDR1 LGHNA and CDR2 YSLEER. This CDR3 has 16 residues. V shed 3 bases, J shed 3 bases, and the junction held 4 bases outside the gene matches. The CDR3 spells CASSQAGQVYNSPLHF. The CDR3 nucleotides are TGCGCCAGCAGCCAGGCGGGACAGGTCTATAATTCACCCCTCCACTTT.

The rearrangement joins TRBV11-2 to TRBJ2-2, with D possibly being TRBD2 (6 bases). The germline gives CDR1 SGHAT, CDR2 FQNNGV. V was trimmed by 4 bases and J by 5 bases, leaving 11 bases between them. The CDR3 has 14 amino acids. The DNA for the CDR3 is TGTGCCAGCAGCTCGGGGGTGATAACCGGGGAGCTGTTTTTT. It codes for CASSSGVITGELFF.

This clone was picked up a small number of times. J is TRBJ1-1 and V is TRBV3-1 (or the pseudogene TRBV3-2); 10 bases agree with TRBD1. The V gene's germline CDR1 is LGHDT and CDR2 YNNKEL (reference sequence). CDR3 length equals 20 residues. V trimming: 5 bases; J trimming: 1 base; junction bases outside the gene matches: 19. This CDR3 is CASSSLYRQGAYWRNTEAFF. The CDR3 DNA reads as TGTGCCAGCAGCTCGCTTTATCGACAGGGGGCGTATTGGAGGAACACTGAAGCTTTCTTT.

In the case of this clone: The junction and the germline gene differ at one end; a read error may be behind it. The rearrangement links TRBV4-1 to TRBJ2-1; D is undetermined. In germline, CDR1 is MGHRA, CDR2 YSYEKL. The CDR3 spans 12 residues. As DNA, the CDR3 is TGCGCCAGCAGCCAAGATTTCGTAGAGGAAATCTTC. Protein sequence: CASSQDFVEEIF.

V usage is TRBV5-1 and J usage is TRBJ1-2; D is possibly TRBD1 (6 bases). The CDR3 length is 15 residues. V dropped 0 bases and J dropped 5 bases, with 14 bases sitting between them. In germline, CDR1 is SGHRS, CDR2 YFSETQ. The CDR3 region is CASSLGQAAWYGYTF. The CDR3 bases are TGCGCCAGCAGCTTGGGACAGGCCGCTTGGTATGGCTACACCTTC.